The 25 T cell receptor beta chains listed next were all sequenced from one sample in a study of control samples from healthy donors and cancer patients. TCRdb's copy holds only in-frame clones and misses some; the assay was immunoSEQ multiplex PCR. The repertoire holds 210,000 or so clones, with approximately 90% as singletons. The source material was blood. These TCRs come from a man aged 25 to 40 in good health.

The chain has TRBV6-1 and TRBJ2-3, with 13 bases identical to TRBD2. The V gene's germline CDR1 is MNHNS and CDR2 SASEGT. The CDR3 contains 17 residues. V was clipped by 4 bases and J by 1 base; unmatched bases: 5. The CDR3 DNA reads TGTGCCAGCAGTGCGACTAGCGGGGGGACCCGCACAGATACGCAGTATTTT. It codes for CASSATSGGTRTDTQYF.

The chain joins TRBV7-9 to TRBJ2-7, with no clear D. The V end lost 3 bases, the J end lost 0 bases, and 6 bases lay between the germline ends. Germline CDR1 SEHNR, CDR2 FQNEAQ (reference sequence). The CDR3 covers 13 residues. In DNA, the CDR3 is TGTGCCAGCAGCTTTCAGTCCTCCTACGAGCAGTACTTC. Protein product: CASSFQSSYEQYF.

The J gene is TRBJ2-1, the V gene TRBV10-2; D not resolved. The germline CDR1 and CDR2 sequences are WSHSY and SAAADI. The V and J ends lost 7 bases and 6 bases respectively, with 7 bases between them. CDR3 size: 11 residues. The chain's CDR3 is CASTTVNEQFF. In nucleotides, the CDR3 is TGCGCCAGCACTACGGTCAATGAGCAGTTCTTC.

V gene TRBV9 combines with J gene TRBJ1-5; weak D call: TRBD1 (6 bases). Trimming took 3 bases from V and 3 from J, leaving 10 bases between them. The CDR3 consists of 14 residues. Germline V CDR1 and CDR2: SGDLS, YYNGEE. The CDR3 nucleotides read TGTGCCAGCAGCGAGGACAGCTCCAATCAGCCCCAGCATTTT. It is translated as CASSEDSSNQPQHF.

This chain uses TRBV5-1 with TRBJ2-7; no firm D call. Germline V gives CDR1 SGHRS, CDR2 YFSETQ. This CDR3 spans 13 amino acids. Trimming cost V 0 bases and J 3 bases, with 7 bases left between them. The CDR3 bases are TGCGCCAGCAGCTTGGGGCCCCGCTACGAGCAGTACTTC. Translation gives CASSLGPRYEQYF. The whole variable domain, remainder taken from reference TRBV5-1 and TRBJ2-7, is KAGVTQTPRYLIKTRGQQVTLSCSPISGHRSVSWYQQTPGQGLQFLFEYFSETQRNKGNFPGRFSGRQFSNSRSEMNVSTLELGDSALYLCASSLGPRYEQYFGPGTRLTVT.

A note on this clone: The same CDR3 is also encoded by other DNA sequences in this sample. This chain uses TRBV18 with TRBJ2-3, with D possibly TRBD1 on 6 matching bases. From germline, CDR1 is KGHSH and CDR2 LQKENI. CDR3 length: 14 amino acids. Trimming pared 4 bases from V and 1 base from J, leaving 9 bases between. The CDR3 spells CASSLGQRTDTQYF. DNA for the CDR3: TGTGCCAGCTCACTAGGACAGCGCACAGATACGCAGTATTTT. Full variable domain (remainder filled in from reference TRBV18 and TRBJ2-3): NAGVMQNPRHLVRRRGQEARLRCSPMKGHSHVYWYRQLPEEGLKFMVYLQKENIIDESGMPKERFSAEFPKEGPSILRIQQVVRGDSAAYFCASSLGQRTDTQYFGPGTRLTVL.

The chain couples TRBV5-4 to TRBJ1-6; TRBD1 matches at 12 bases. The germline CDR1 and CDR2 sequences are SGHNT and YYREEE (reference sequence). Trimming took 4 bases from V and 13 from J; bases not matched to a gene: 6. The CDR3 loop spans 14 amino acids. The CDR3, as DNA: TGTGCCAGCAGCACGGGACAGGGGGCGGCCCCCCTCCACTTT. Residues: CASSTGQGAAPLHF.

J is TRBJ2-3 and V is TRBV24-1; 13 nucleotides align to TRBD2. Germline V gives CDR1 KGHDR, CDR2 SFDVKD. This CDR3 is built from 16 residues. The V segment lost 7 bases and the J segment 3 bases; nucleotides outside the gene matches: 6. The CDR3 sequence is CATRGTSGVLTDTQYF. CDR3 nucleotide sequence: TGTGCCACCAGGGGGACTAGCGGGGTATTAACAGATACGCAGTATTTT.

CDR3: CASSSRGNGPDTQYF. The CDR3 DNA sequence: TGTGCCAGCAGTTCCAGGGGTAACGGCCCAGATACGCAGTATTTT. This rearrangement joins TRBV6-2 or TRBV6-3 to TRBJ2-3; the D gene is possibly TRBD1 (6 bases). V was clipped by 4 bases and J by 4 bases, with 15 bases between them. CDR1 MNHEY and CDR2 SVGEGT come from the germline V gene. CDR3 length: 15 amino acids.

The rearrangement joins TRBV12-5 to TRBJ2-3; D perhaps matches TRBD1 (5 bases). Trimming took 6 bases from V and 6 from J, leaving 10 bases between them. Germline loops: CDR1 LGHNT, CDR2 FRNRAP. The CDR3 covers 12 residues. The DNA for the CDR3 is TGTGCTAGTGGACAGGTACAGGATACGCAGTATTTT. Translation gives CASGQVQDTQYF.

The V and J genes are TRBV12-5 and TRBJ1-1; D remains unclear. The CDR3 covers 15 residues. Germline loops: CDR1 LGHNT, CDR2 FRNRAP. With 0 bases removed from V and 0 bases from J, the gap between germline ends came to 8 bases. CDR3 nucleotide sequence: TGTGCTAGTGGTTTGGTACGCACCATGAACACTGAAGCTTTCTTT. As protein: CASGLVRTMNTEAFF.

The chain links TRBV6-1 to TRBJ1-2; TRBD1 might be the D (6 bases). Germline V lookup: CDR1 MNHNS, CDR2 SASEGT. Trimming pared 3 bases from V and 4 bases from J, leaving 15 bases between. CDR3 length: 15 residues. The CDR3 nucleotides read TGTGCCAGCAGTGAGGGAAGGGGGGGAGGCTATGGCTACACCTTC. The encoded protein is CASSEGRGGGYGYTF.

The sample holds one count of this clone. Other DNA sequences in the sample encode the same CDR3. The rearrangement uses TRBV11-2 and TRBJ2-2; TRBD2 matches 9 bases. The ends lost 3 bases at V and 6 bases at J; junction bases unmatched: 5. CDR1 and CDR2 from the germline V gene are SGHAT and FQNNGV. This CDR3 region has 15 residues. CDR3: CASSFGGGVPGELFF. The CDR3 DNA is TGTGCCAGCAGCTTCGGCGGGGGGGTTCCCGGGGAGCTGTTTTTT.

CDR3 DNA: TGTGCCAGCAGTTCCGGGACCTCAAGCGGAAACACCATATATTTT. This encodes CASSSGTSSGNTIYF. The chain has TRBV6-5 and TRBJ1-3; D is perhaps TRBD1 (5 bases). With 4 bases removed from V and 4 bases from J, the gap between germline ends came to 14 bases. This CDR3 contains 15 residues. In germline, CDR1 is MNHEY, CDR2 SVGAGI.

V gene TRBV3-1 (or the pseudogene TRBV3-2) combines with J gene TRBJ2-5; 7 bases map to TRBD1. This CDR3 has 15 residues. Trimming removed 1 base from V and 4 bases from J; junction bases left unmatched: 6. Germline assignment: CDR1 LGHDT and CDR2 YNNKEL (reference sequence). As DNA, the CDR3 is TGTGCCAGCAGCCAAGGGGACAGAGAAGGAGAGACCCAGTACTTC. Residues: CASSQGDREGETQYF.

This chain joins TRBV7-2 and TRBJ1-6, with 8 nucleotides matching TRBD1. J was trimmed by 10 bases and V by 5 bases; bases with no gene match: 10. The V gene's germline CDR1 is SGHTA and CDR2 FQGNSA. CDR3 length: 15 residues. CDR3 residues: CASSLGQGLMSPLHF. The CDR3 nucleotides are TGTGCCAGCAGCCTTGGACAGGGATTGATGTCACCCCTCCACTTT.

The CDR3 DNA reads as TGTGCCAGTAGTATGGGTCGCAATCAGCCCCAGCATTTT. Translation: CASSMGRNQPQHF. V usage is TRBV19 and J usage is TRBJ1-5; D gene uncertain. Germline V gene data show CDR1 as LNHDA and CDR2 as SQIVND (reference sequence). Trimming removed 3 bases at V and 2 bases at J, with 5 bases between. CDR3 length: 13 residues.

The chain has TRBV27 and TRBJ1-1; the match to TRBD1 covers 9 bases. Germline lookup yields CDR1 MNHEY and CDR2 SMNVEV (reference sequence). Unmatched junction bases numbered 11, after V lost 5 bases and J lost 4 bases. The CDR3 extends over 16 amino acids. CDR3 DNA: TGTGCCAGCAGTGCTACCGGGACAGGGTACGGCACTGAAGCTTTCTTT. Protein sequence: CASSATGTGYGTEAFF.

The chain combines TRBV6-2 or TRBV6-3 with TRBJ1-2, with 7 bases identical to TRBD1. The CDR3 covers 17 residues. Trimming removed 0 bases from V and 5 bases from J; junction bases left unmatched: 12. Germline loops: CDR1 MNHEY, CDR2 SVGEGT. For the CDR3, the DNA is TGTGCCAGCAGTTACTCGACACAGGGGCCCGTAGGATATGGCTACACCTTC. The encoded protein is CASSYSTQGPVGYGYTF.

The J gene is TRBJ1-2, the V gene TRBV27; perhaps TRBD1 as D (5 bases). This CDR3 is 17 amino acids long. V was shortened by 5 bases and J by 2 bases, with 21 bases between the two germline ends. Germline CDR1 reads MNHEY; CDR2 reads SMNVEV (reference sequence). CDR3 loop: CASSRGGRALSNYGYTF. The CDR3 nucleotides are TGTGCCAGCAGTCGAGGTGGCAGGGCGTTGTCAAACTATGGCTACACCTTC.

The gene calls are TRBV30 and TRBJ1-1; D is uncertain. CDR3 size: 13 residues. V was cut by 0 bases and J by 3 bases, with 8 bases left in between. Germline V CDR1 and CDR2: GTSNPN, SVGIG (reference sequence). CDR3 coding DNA: TGTGCCTGGAGTGTAAGGGTCGACACTGAAGCTTTCTTT. Its protein is CAWSVRVDTEAFF.

The gene calls are TRBV4-1 and TRBJ2-3, with 12 bases lining up with TRBD2. The length of the CDR3 is 16 residues. Per the germline V gene, CDR1 is MGHRA and CDR2 is YSYEKL. The V segment lost 5 bases and the J segment 4 bases; nucleotides outside the gene matches: 7. The CDR3 bases are TGCGCCAGCAGCTACCGACTAGCGGGGGATTCAGATACGCAGTATTTT. Protein product: CASSYRLAGDSDTQYF.

The chain is built from TRBV9 and TRBJ2-7; the match to TRBD2 covers 8 bases. Trimming cost V 3 bases and J 1 base; bases outside gene matches: 9. The CDR3 has 16 residues. Germline lookup yields CDR1 SGDLS and CDR2 YYNGEE. The CDR3 loop is CASSASSLAGSYEQYF. The CDR3 coding sequence is TGTGCCAGCAGCGCCTCCTCTCTAGCGGGTTCCTACGAGCAGTACTTC. Looking up the rest from reference TRBV9 and TRBJ2-7 gives the full variable domain: DSGVTQTPKHLITATGQRVTLRCSPRSGDLSVYWYQQSLDQGLQFLIQYYNGEERAKGNILERFSAQQFPDLHSELNLSSLELGDSALYFCASSASSLAGSYEQYFGPGTRLTVT.

The V gene is TRBV5-1, the J gene TRBJ1-1; D may be TRBD1 (5 bases). The CDR3 is 14 amino acids. V lost 5 bases to trimming and J lost 1 base, with 12 bases between them. Germline V CDR1 and CDR2: SGHRS, YFSETQ. The CDR3 coding sequence is TGCGCCAGCAGTGTCGGGACGGGGAACACTGAAGCTTTCTTT. Translated, it gives CASSVGTGNTEAFF.

The gene calls are TRBV27 and TRBJ2-7, with no clear D. Germline loops: CDR1 MNHEY, CDR2 SMNVEV (reference sequence). V shed 3 bases and J shed 1 base, with 13 bases lying between them. CDR3 length equals 15 residues. The CDR3 nucleotides are TGTGCCAGCAGTTTCGTGGGGAAAGGGTCCTACGAGCAGTACTTC. Its protein is CASSFVGKGSYEQYF.